The T cell receptor beta chain described here comes from a study of control samples from healthy donors and cancer patients. The table came from immunoSEQ multiplex PCR; TCRdb's copy has only in-frame clones and leaves some out. The data contain 55,000 to 85,000 clones, just under 90% of them singletons. V lost 2 bases and J 12 bases, leaving 13 bases between the germline ends. The CDR3 sequence is 12 residues long. This chain joins TRBV12-3 or TRBV12-4 and TRBJ1-2; D is ambiguous. This clonotype was sampled from a man aged 55-75 years with lung cancer. What was sequenced was PBMCs. DNA for the CDR3: TGTGCCAGCAGTTTAAATTTCCCATCTCACACCTTC. Translated, it gives CASSLNFPSHTF.